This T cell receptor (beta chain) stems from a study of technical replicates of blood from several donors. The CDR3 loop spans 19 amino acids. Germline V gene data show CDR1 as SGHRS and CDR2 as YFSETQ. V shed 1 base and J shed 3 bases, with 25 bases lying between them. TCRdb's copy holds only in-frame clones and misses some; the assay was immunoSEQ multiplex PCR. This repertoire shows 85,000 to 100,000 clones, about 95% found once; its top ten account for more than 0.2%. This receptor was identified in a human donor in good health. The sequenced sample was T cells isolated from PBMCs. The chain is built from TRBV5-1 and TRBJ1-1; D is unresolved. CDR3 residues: CASSLSSEVGSSVDTEAFF. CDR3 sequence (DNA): TGCGCCAGCAGCTTGTCCTCCGAGGTCGGTAGTTCAGTGGACACTGAAGCTTTCTTT. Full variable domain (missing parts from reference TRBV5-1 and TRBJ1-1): KAGVTQTPRYLIKTRGQQVTLSCSPISGHRSVSWYQQTPGQGLQFLFEYFSETQRNKGNFPGRFSGRQFSNSRSEMNVSTLELGDSALYLCASSLSSEVGSSVDTEAFFGQGTRLTVV.